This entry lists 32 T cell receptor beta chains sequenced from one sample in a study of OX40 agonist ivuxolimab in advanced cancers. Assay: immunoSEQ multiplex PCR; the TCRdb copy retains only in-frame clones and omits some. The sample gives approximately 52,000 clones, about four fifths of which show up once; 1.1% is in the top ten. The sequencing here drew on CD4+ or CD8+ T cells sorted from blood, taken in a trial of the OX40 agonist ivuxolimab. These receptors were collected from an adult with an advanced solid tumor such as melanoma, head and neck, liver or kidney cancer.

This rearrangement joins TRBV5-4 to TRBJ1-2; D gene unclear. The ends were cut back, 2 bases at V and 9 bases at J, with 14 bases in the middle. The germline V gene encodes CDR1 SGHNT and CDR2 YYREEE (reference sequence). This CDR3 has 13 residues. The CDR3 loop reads CASSFSGVESYTF. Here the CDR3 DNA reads TGTGCCAGCAGCTTTTCCGGCGTTGAGAGCTACACCTTC.

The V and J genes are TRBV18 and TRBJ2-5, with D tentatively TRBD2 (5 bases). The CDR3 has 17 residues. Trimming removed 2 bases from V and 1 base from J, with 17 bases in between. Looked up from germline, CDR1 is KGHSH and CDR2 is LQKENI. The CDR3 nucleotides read TGTGCCAGCTCACCAATATGGTCAGGAGCGGTCCAAGAGACCCAGTACTTC. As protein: CASSPIWSGAVQETQYF.

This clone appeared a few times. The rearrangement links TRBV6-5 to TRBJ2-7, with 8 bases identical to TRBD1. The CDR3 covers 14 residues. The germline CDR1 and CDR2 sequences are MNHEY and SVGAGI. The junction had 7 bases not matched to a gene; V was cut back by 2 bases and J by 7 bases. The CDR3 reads CASSYHGTGGEQYF. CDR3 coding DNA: TGTGCCAGCAGTTACCACGGAACAGGGGGTGAGCAGTACTTC.

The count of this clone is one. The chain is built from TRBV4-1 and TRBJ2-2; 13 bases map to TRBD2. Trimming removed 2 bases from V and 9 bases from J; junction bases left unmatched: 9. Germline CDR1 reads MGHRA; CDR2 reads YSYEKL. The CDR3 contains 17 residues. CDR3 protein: CASSQPTSGRAGWELFF. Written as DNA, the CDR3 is TGCGCCAGCAGCCAACCAACTAGCGGGAGGGCAGGTTGGGAGCTGTTTTTT.

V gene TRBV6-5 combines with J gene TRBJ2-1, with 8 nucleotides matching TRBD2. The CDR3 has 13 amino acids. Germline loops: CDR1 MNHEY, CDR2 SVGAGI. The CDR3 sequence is CASAGGGTYEQFF. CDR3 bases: TGTGCTTCTGCCGGCGGGGGGACGTATGAGCAGTTCTTC.

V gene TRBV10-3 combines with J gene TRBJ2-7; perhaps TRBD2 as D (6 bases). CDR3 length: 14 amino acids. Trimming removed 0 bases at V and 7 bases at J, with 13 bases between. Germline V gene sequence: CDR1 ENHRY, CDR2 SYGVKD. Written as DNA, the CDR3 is TGTGCCATCAGTGAGTCTCCGGGGGACGGAGAGCAGTACTTC. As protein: CAISESPGDGEQYF.

CDR3 nucleotide sequence: TGTGCCAGTAGTATGCCTAGCGGGGGGGCCGGTGAGACCCAGTACTTC. This codes for CASSMPSGGAGETQYF. The rearrangement joins TRBV19 to TRBJ2-5, with 12 nucleotides matching TRBD2. This CDR3 contains 16 residues. J lost 5 bases, V lost 3 bases, and 7 bases had no gene match. Looked up from germline, CDR1 is LNHDA and CDR2 is SQIVND (reference sequence).

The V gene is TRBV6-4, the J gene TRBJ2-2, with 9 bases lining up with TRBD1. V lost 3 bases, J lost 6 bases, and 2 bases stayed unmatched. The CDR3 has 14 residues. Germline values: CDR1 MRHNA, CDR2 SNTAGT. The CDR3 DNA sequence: TGTGCCAGCAGTGAACAGGGGGCCGCCGGGGAGCTGTTTTTT. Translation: CASSEQGAAGELFF.

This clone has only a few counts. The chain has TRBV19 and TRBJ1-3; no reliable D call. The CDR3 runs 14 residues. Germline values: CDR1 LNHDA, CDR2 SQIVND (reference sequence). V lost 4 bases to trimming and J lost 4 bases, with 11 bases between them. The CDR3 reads CASSTLGSGNTIYF. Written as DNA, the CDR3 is TGTGCCAGTAGTACTCTGGGGTCGGGAAACACCATATATTTT.

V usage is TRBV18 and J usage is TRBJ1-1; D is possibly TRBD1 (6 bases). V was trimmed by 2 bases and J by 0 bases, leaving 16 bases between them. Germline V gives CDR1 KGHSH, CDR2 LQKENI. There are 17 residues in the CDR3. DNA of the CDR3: TGTGCCAGCTCACCATTCGGTAAAGGGGGAATGAACACTGAAGCTTTCTTT. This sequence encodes CASSPFGKGGMNTEAFF.

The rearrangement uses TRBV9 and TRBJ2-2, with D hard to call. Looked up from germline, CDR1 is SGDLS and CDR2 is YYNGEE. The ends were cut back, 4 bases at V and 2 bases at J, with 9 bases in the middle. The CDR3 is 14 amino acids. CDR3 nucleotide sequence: TGTGCCAGCAGCCTGTTGCTTAACACCGGGGAGCTGTTTTTT. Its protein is CASSLLLNTGELFF.

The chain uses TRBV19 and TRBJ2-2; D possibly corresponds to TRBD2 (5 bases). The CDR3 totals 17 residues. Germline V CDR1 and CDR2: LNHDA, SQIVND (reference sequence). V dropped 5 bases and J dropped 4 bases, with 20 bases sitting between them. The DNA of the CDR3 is TGTGCCAGTAGTCTGGACCCGAGAGGGCCAGGCACCGGGGAGCTGTTTTTT. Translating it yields CASSLDPRGPGTGELFF.

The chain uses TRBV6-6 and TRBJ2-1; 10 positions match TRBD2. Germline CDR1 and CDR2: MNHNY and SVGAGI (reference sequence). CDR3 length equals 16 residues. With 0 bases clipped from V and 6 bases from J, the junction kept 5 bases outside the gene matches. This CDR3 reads CASSYSLAGGGNEQFF. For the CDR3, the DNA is TGTGCCAGCAGTTACTCTTTAGCGGGAGGAGGCAATGAGCAGTTCTTC.

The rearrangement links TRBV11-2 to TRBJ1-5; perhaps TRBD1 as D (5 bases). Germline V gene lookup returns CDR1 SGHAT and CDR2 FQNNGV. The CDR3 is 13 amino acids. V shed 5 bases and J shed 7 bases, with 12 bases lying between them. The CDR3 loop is CASSARDGQPQHF. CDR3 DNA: TGTGCCAGCAGCGCCAGGGACGGCCAGCCCCAGCATTTT.

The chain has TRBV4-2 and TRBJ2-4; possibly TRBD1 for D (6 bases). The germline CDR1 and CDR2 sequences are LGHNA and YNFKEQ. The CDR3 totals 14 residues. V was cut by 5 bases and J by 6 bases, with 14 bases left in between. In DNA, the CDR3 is TGTGCCAGCAGCTCACATCGGACAGTAAACATTCAGTACTTC. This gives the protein CASSSHRTVNIQYF.

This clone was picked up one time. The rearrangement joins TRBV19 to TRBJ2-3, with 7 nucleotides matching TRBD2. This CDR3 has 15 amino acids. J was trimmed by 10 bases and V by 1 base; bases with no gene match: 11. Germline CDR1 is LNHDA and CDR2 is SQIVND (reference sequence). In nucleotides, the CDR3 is TGTGCCAGTAGTATAGGTAGCGGGCTTCGACGGCCGCAGTATTTT. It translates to CASSIGSGLRRPQYF. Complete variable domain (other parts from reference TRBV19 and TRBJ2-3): DGGITQSPKYLFRKEGQNVTLSCEQNLNHDAMYWYRQDPGQGLRLIYYSQIVNDFQKGDIAEGYSVSREKKESFPLTVTSAQKNPTAFYLCASSIGSGLRRPQYFGPGTRLTVL.

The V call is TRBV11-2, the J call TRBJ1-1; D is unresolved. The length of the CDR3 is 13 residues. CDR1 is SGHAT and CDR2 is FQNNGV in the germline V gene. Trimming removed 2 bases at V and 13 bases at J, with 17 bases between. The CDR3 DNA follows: TGTGCCAGCAGCTTATCGGTCACCCGTGGGGTTTTCTTT. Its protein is CASSLSVTRGVFF.

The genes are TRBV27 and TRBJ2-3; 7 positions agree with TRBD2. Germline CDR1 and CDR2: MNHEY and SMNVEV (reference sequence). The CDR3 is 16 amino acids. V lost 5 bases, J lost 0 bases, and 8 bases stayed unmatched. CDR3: CASSPYSGASTDTQYF. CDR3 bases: TGTGCCAGCAGTCCATACAGCGGGGCCAGCACAGATACGCAGTATTTT.

The CDR3 nucleotides read TGTGCCACCAGCAGAGATCTTAGCGGGAGTGGAGGGGATACGCAGTATTTT. Amino acids: CATSRDLSGSGGDTQYF. The V call is TRBV15, the J call TRBJ2-3, with 9 bases lining up with TRBD2. V trimming: 0 bases; J trimming: 6 bases; junction bases outside the gene matches: 10. CDR3 length: 17 amino acids. The germline gives CDR1 LNHNV, CDR2 YYDKDF (reference sequence).

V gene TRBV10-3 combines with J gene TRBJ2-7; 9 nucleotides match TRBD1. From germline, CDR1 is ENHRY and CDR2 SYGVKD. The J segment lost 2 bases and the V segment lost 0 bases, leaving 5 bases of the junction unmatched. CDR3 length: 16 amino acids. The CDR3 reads CAISESWGQGPYEQYF. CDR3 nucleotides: TGTGCCATCAGTGAGTCGTGGGGACAGGGCCCCTACGAGCAGTACTTC.

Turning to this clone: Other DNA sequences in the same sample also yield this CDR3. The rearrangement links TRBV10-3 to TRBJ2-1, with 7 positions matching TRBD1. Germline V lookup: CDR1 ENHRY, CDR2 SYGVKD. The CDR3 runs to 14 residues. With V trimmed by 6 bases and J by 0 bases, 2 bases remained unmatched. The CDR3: CAIRGDSSYNEQFF. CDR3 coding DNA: TGTGCCATCAGGGGGGACAGCTCCTACAATGAGCAGTTCTTC.

The CDR3 region has the DNA TGTGCCAGCAGCTTACAACTCACAGATACGCAGTATTTT. This sequence encodes CASSLQLTDTQYF. V usage is TRBV7-2 and J usage is TRBJ2-3; D not resolved. Trimming shortened V by 2 bases and J by 2 bases, and 5 bases separated the two germline ends. This CDR3 is built from 13 residues. Per germline, CDR1 SGHTA and CDR2 FQGNSA.

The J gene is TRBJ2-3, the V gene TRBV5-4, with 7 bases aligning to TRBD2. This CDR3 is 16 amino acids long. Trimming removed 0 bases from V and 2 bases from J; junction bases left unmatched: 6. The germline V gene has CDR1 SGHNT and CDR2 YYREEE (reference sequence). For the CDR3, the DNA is TGTGCCAGCAGCTTGGGGCGCGGGGGAAACACAGATACGCAGTATTTT. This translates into CASSLGRGGNTDTQYF.

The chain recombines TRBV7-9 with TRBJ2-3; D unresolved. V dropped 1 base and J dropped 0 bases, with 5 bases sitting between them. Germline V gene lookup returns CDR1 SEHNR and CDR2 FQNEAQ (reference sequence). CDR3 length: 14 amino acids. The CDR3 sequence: CASSLDSSTDTQYF. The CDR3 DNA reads TGTGCCAGCAGCTTAGACAGTAGCACAGATACGCAGTATTTT.

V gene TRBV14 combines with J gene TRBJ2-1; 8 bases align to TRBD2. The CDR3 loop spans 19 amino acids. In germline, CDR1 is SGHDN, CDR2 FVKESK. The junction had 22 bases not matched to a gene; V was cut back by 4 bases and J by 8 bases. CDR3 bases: TGTGCCAGCAGCCGCTTAACGGGGGGGTATGTTGACGGATTTGATGAGCAGTTCTTC. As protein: CASSRLTGGYVDGFDEQFF.

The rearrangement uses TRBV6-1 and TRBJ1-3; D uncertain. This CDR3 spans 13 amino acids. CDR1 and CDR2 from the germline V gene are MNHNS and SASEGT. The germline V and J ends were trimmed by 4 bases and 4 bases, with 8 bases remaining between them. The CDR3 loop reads CASSGQRGNTIYF. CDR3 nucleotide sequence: TGTGCCAGCAGTGGCCAGCGAGGAAACACCATATATTTT.

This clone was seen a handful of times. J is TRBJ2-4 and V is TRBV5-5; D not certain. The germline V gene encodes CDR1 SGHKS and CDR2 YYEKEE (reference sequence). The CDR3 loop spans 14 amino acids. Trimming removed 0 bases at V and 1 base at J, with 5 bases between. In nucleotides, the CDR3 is TGTGCCAGCAGCTTGGGGCCGGCCAAAAACATTCAGTACTTC. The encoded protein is CASSLGPAKNIQYF. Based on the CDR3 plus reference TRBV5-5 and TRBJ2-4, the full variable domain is DAGVTQSPTHLIKTRGQQVTLRCSPISGHKSVSWYQQVLGQGPQFIFQYYEKEERGRGNFPDRFSARQFPNYSSELNVNALLLGDSALYLCASSLGPAKNIQYFGAGTRLSVL.

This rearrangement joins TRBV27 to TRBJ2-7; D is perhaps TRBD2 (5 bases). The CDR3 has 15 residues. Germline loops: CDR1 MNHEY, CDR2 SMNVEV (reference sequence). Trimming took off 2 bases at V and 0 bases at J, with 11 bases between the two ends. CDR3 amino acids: CASSLASLSSYEQYF. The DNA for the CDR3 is TGTGCCAGCAGTTTAGCTAGCTTAAGCTCCTACGAGCAGTACTTC.

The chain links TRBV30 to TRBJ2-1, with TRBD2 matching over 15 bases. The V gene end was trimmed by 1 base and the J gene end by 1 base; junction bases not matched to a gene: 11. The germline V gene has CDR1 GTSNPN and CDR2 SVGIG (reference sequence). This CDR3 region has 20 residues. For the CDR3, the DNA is TGTGCCTGGAGTGCCATCCGGACTAGCGGGGGGGTGAAATCCTACAATGAGCAGTTCTTC. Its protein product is CAWSAIRTSGGVKSYNEQFF.

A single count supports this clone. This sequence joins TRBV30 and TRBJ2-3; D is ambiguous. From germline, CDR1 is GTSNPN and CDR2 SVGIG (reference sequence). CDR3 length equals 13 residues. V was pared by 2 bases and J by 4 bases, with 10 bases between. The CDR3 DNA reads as TGTGCCTGGAGTACTATTCCGGCAGATACGCAGTATTTT. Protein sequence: CAWSTIPADTQYF.

The CDR3 coding sequence is TGTGCCTGGTCAACAATGCCGGACGGAACCCTTCTCGACACTGAAGCTTTCTTT. Translation gives CAWSTMPDGTLLDTEAFF. The chain uses TRBV19 and TRBJ1-1; D unclear. In germline, CDR1 is LNHDA, CDR2 SQIVND (reference sequence). V was shortened by 11 bases and J by 3 bases, with 31 bases between the two germline ends. The CDR3 consists of 18 residues.

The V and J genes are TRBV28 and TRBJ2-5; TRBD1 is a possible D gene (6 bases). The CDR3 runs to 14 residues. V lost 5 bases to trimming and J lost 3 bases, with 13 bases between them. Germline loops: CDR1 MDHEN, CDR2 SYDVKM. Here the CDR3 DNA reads TGTGCCAGCAGTATCCAGACAGGCAAAGAGACCCAGTACTTC. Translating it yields CASSIQTGKETQYF. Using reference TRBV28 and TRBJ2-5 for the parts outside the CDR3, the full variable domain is DVKVTQSSRYLVKRTGEKVFLECVQDMDHENMFWYRQDPGLGLRLIYFSYDVKMKEKGDIPEGYSVSREKKERFSLILESASTNQTSMYLCASSIQTGKETQYFGPGTRLLVL.